What follows describes a single T cell receptor beta chain. This clonotype showed up just a few times. Which antigen it targets is not known. The input lacks base qualities; no much larger clone sits a single base away. Taken from cysteine to phenylalanine, the CDR3 has 15 residues. The entry retains the CDR3 DNA only, 45 bases that are in frame from base 1. From a lookup of the germline V gene, CDR1 and CDR2 are SGHAT and FQNNGV. Cut back by 7 bases and 8 bases, the V and J ends lie 18 bases apart. These data belong to a study of blood T cells in healthy people across ages (dated by TCRdb to between 2014 and 2017). Regarding the research as a whole: In model experiments, roughly one uniquely barcoded TCR beta cDNA molecule per two T cells was captured by template switching. The study measured age-related changes in TCR beta repertoire diversity using deep sequencing normalized with unique cDNA molecular identifiers. Four age groups were formed from the donors: young (average around 15 years), middle-aged (approximately 40), aged (roughly 56) and long-lived (about 75). Donors of different ages were randomly distributed across sequencing lanes to avoid experimental bias. For two donors (one aged 18 to 30 and one aged 80 or older), the study analyzed two additional independent replicas of 1 million unique cDNA reads from the same blood draw. Broader findings and caveats from the paper: Observed TCR beta diversity per million T cells fell roughly linearly with age, and a significant reduction was already apparent by age around 36. Estimates of total diversity based on one million sequenced T cells were regarded as lower bounds and as underestimates. Since profiling was done on bulk unsorted PBMCs, naive and antigen-experienced compartments could not be conclusively compared. There was a strong correlation between observed TCR beta diversity and the percentage of naive T cells measured by flow cytometry. Because donor CMV infection status was unknown, age-related changes in expanded clonotypes were potentially confounded. Compared with the aged group, the long-lived group had more naive CD4+ T cells, fewer expanded clones and increased TCR diversity, a pattern suggesting age selection.

Receptor amplification or capture employed 5' RACE. The instrument was an Illumina HiSeq 2500. The second PCR ran for about 7 to 11 cycles and used a J-beta primer mix along with a sample-barcoded 5' primer. A unique molecular identifier was introduced onto each TCR beta cDNA molecule by a template-switch 5' adaptor carrying 12 random nucleotides. Each sample yielded at least 3 million CDR3-containing paired-end reads. All of the RNA was converted into first-strand cDNA using the Mint cDNA synthesis kit, with a TRBC-specific oligonucleotide serving as the primer. All cDNA was treated with uracil-DNA glycosylase and then went through a first 18-cycle PCR with the universal primers M1SS and BC2_uni_R. On the authors' methods: Each sample was normalized by randomly selecting 1 million high-quality reads, each carrying a distinct molecular identifier. Instead of being binned into consensus sequences, reads that shared molecular identifiers were thrown out. CDR3 identification, clonotype clustering and error correction used MiTCR with a Q25 quality threshold and the strictest error-elimination algorithm. Lower-bound total TCR beta diversity was estimated with a nonparametric unseen species model using Euler transformation. TCRdb reanalyzed the raw reads on its own, using fastp at Q25 for trimming and MiXCR for clone calling, and kept in-frame beta chains. Every CDR3 protein is listed once, alongside the most common genes and DNA of its rows. The V and J calls here are based on TCRdb, not the publication. The sample records around 1,700,000 distinct CDR3 sequences, 28% of which are singletons. Of the sample, 7.7% is held by the ten largest clones.

Systemically healthy Caucasian individuals from Russia, over 30 in total and aged about 6 to 100 years, were included as donors. Each donor gave 8 to 10 milliliters of peripheral blood, collected into EDTA-treated Vacutainer tubes. Ficoll-Paque density-gradient centrifugation was used to isolate PBMCs, with at least 7 million per sample. Total RNA, at least 5.5 micrograms per sample, was extracted from PBMCs with Trizol reagent. For every donor, flow cytometry on a PBMC aliquot measured the percentage of naive CD45RAhigh/CD27high T cells. The source material was blood. The receptor comes from a woman in her 30s in good health. The sequence links TRBV11-2 to TRBJ1-6; the D gene is not confidently resolved. CDR3 loop: CASTLGSGIYSPLHF. The nucleotide sequence reads TGTGCCAGCACCCTCGGCTCGGGTATTTATTCACCCCTCCACTTT.